Below, 27 T cell receptor beta chains from the same sample are listed, as sequenced in a study of primary melanoma T cells and metastatic recurrence. Profiled with immunoSEQ multiplex PCR; TCRdb holds only in-frame clones, not every one. This sample yields more than 650 clones, of which almost 80% are seen a single time; 15% to 25% belongs to the top ten. The sequenced sample consisted of melanoma tumor tissue. Receptor source: a human donor with melanoma.

DNA for the CDR3: TGTGCCATCAGTGAGCGGACCGGAAGGACTGAAGCTTTCTTT. Protein sequence: CAISERTGRTEAFF. The rearrangement links TRBV10-3 to TRBJ1-1; D ambiguous. CDR1 and CDR2 (germline): ENHRY, SYGVKD. The CDR3 sequence is 14 residues long. V was shortened by 2 bases and J by 5 bases, with 12 bases between the two germline ends.

The V and J genes are TRBV28 and TRBJ2-7; TRBD1 is a possible D gene (5 bases). The germline V gene has CDR1 MDHEN and CDR2 SYDVKM. This CDR3 spans 14 amino acids. Trimming left V 3 bases short and J 2 bases short, with 11 bases between. The CDR3 DNA follows: TGTGCCAGCAGTTTTGGTCAGGGTCCCTACGAGCAGTACTTC. This encodes CASSFGQGPYEQYF.

The rearrangement uses TRBV7-1 and TRBJ2-5; a weak D match, TRBD2 (6 bases). TRBV7-1 is an ORF, and what it does is uncertain. The CDR3 runs to 13 residues. The V end lost 5 bases, the J end lost 1 base, and 8 bases lay between the germline ends. The CDR3 loop reads CASSPRGQETQYF. CDR3 nucleotide sequence: TGTGCCAGCAGCCCGCGGGGCCAAGAGACCCAGTACTTC.

The chain couples TRBV29-1 to TRBJ2-5, with D perhaps TRBD1 (5 bases). The CDR3 is 12 residues long. V was trimmed by 6 bases and J by 5 bases, leaving 13 bases between them. Germline lookup yields CDR1 SQVTM and CDR2 ANQGSEA. The CDR3 nucleotides are TGCAGCGTGGGGCCGGGTGTGGAGACCCAGTACTTC. It codes for CSVGPGVETQYF.

The rearrangement joins TRBV5-1 to TRBJ2-1; 8 bases map to TRBD1. The CDR3 is 14 amino acids. The germline gives CDR1 SGHRS, CDR2 YFSETQ. With 3 bases clipped from V and 4 bases from J, the junction kept 3 bases outside the gene matches. CDR3 nucleotides: TGCGCCAGCAGCTCGGGACAGGCGTACAATGAGCAGTTCTTC. It encodes CASSSGQAYNEQFF.

V and J are TRBV10-2 and TRBJ2-3; D not resolved. This CDR3 is 14 amino acids long. V gave up 10 bases and J gave up 4 bases, with 18 bases separating them. Germline CDR1 is WSHSY and CDR2 is SAAADI. The DNA of the CDR3 is TGCGCCACCCTGGGCAACCCCCATCCAGATACGCAGTATTTT. The encoded protein is CATLGNPHPDTQYF.

This chain connects TRBV7-4 to TRBJ1-1; D remains ambiguous. The CDR3 covers 13 residues. Germline CDR1 SGHVT, CDR2 SQSDAQ. Trimming took 5 bases from V and 6 from J, leaving 13 bases between them. Here the CDR3 reads CASSPPYPPEAFF. CDR3 DNA sequence: TGTGCCAGCAGCCCCCCCTACCCCCCTGAAGCTTTCTTT.

This clone qualifies as hyperexpanded. The chain has TRBV5-1 and TRBJ2-3; 9 positions match TRBD1. There are 14 residues in the CDR3. The junction had 4 bases not matched to a gene; V was cut back by 3 bases and J by 5 bases. The germline gives CDR1 SGHRS, CDR2 YFSETQ. CDR3 loop: CASSWTGVGDTQYF. In DNA, the CDR3 is TGCGCCAGCAGCTGGACAGGGGTAGGAGATACGCAGTATTTT.

The rearrangement links TRBV5-1 to TRBJ2-2, with D possibly matching TRBD1 (5 bases). Trimming took off 2 bases at V and 4 bases at J, with 9 bases between the two ends. Germline V lookup: CDR1 SGHRS, CDR2 YFSETQ. CDR3 length: 14 amino acids. CDR3 in amino acids: CASSFAGSTGELFF. The DNA of the CDR3 is TGCGCCAGCAGCTTCGCAGGGTCCACCGGGGAGCTGTTTTTT.

This clone was seen only once. The chain uses TRBV5-1 and TRBJ1-3; possibly TRBD1 for D (5 bases). This CDR3 contains 15 residues. Trimming took 0 bases from V and 0 from J, leaving 7 bases between them. Germline assignment: CDR1 SGHRS and CDR2 YFSETQ. CDR3: CASSLDRSSGNTIYF. CDR3 DNA sequence: TGCGCCAGCAGCTTGGACAGGAGCTCTGGAAACACCATATATTTT.

The chain has TRBV6-8 and TRBJ1-2, with D possibly TRBD1 on 5 matching bases. CDR3 length: 13 amino acids. V lost 6 bases to trimming and J lost 0 bases, with 8 bases between them. Germline CDR1 MNHGY, CDR2 SAAAGT. The CDR3 sequence is CASRRTTNYGYTF. Here the CDR3 DNA reads TGTGCCAGCAGGAGGACAACTAACTATGGCTACACCTTC.

The chain uses TRBV6-8 and TRBJ2-1; TRBD2 matches 11 bases. Germline CDR1 is MNHGY and CDR2 is SAAAGT. The CDR3 sequence is 15 residues long. The J segment lost 4 bases and the V segment lost 5 bases, leaving 4 bases of the junction unmatched. CDR3 DNA: TGTGCCAGCAGTACCGGGACTAGCGGATACAATGAGCAGTTCTTC. Translated: CASSTGTSGYNEQFF.

The chain couples TRBV6-8 to TRBJ2-3, with TRBD1 matching 8 bases. The CDR3 consists of 15 residues. Trimming removed 7 bases from V and 4 bases from J; junction bases left unmatched: 10. CDR1 is MNHGY and CDR2 is SAAAGT in the germline V gene. The CDR3 protein is CASTPWQGAADTQYF. CDR3 DNA sequence: TGTGCCAGCACTCCGTGGCAGGGGGCCGCAGATACGCAGTATTTT.

V gene TRBV7-1 combines with J gene TRBJ2-7; TRBD1 might be the D (6 bases). TRBV7-1 is flagged as an ORF with uncertain function. V shed 5 bases and J shed 1 base, with 9 bases lying between them. The CDR3 has 13 residues. The CDR3 sequence is CASSHRDSYEQYF. The CDR3 DNA sequence: TGTGCCAGCAGCCACAGGGATTCCTACGAGCAGTACTTC.

V is TRBV6-8 and J is TRBJ2-4, with TRBD1 matching over 9 bases. Germline-derived CDR1 and CDR2 are MNHGY and SAAAGT. CDR3 length equals 18 residues. V lost 10 bases to trimming and J lost 0 bases; unmatched junction nucleotides: 16. The CDR3 loop is CAILNRDRAIQAKNIQYF. The CDR3 DNA reads as TGTGCCATACTAAACCGGGACAGGGCGATTCAAGCCAAAAACATTCAGTACTTC.

The genes are TRBV6-8 and TRBJ1-2, with unresolved D. Trimming left V 7 bases short and J 3 bases short, with 12 bases between. Germline V gene sequence: CDR1 MNHGY, CDR2 SAAAGT. The CDR3 is 13 residues long. CDR3 bases: TGTGCCAGCAAGCTTGCACTACACTATGGCTACACCTTC. It is translated as CASKLALHYGYTF.

The chain recombines TRBV11-3 with TRBJ2-5, with D hard to call. V lost 3 bases and J lost 2, with 13 bases in between. This CDR3 comprises 15 residues. Germline assignment: CDR1 SGHNT and CDR2 YENEEA. CDR3 sequence reads: CASSLTPWEQETQYF. The CDR3 nucleotides read TGTGCCAGCAGCTTGACACCCTGGGAACAAGAGACCCAGTACTTC.

A few counts support this clone. The rearrangement uses TRBV7-8 and TRBJ2-3, with D possibly being TRBD1 (6 bases). The V gene lost 5 bases and the J gene lost 2 bases, with 8 bases spanning the gap. The CDR3 has 13 residues. Germline CDR1 and CDR2: SGHVS and FQNEAQ. CDR3 region: CASSRGHTDTQYF. The DNA of the CDR3 is TGTGCCAGCAGCAGGGGACACACAGATACGCAGTATTTT.

The chain employs TRBV10-2 and TRBJ1-1; no reliable D call. V gave up 11 bases and J gave up 0 bases, with 13 bases separating them. Germline CDR1 reads WSHSY; CDR2 reads SAAADI. This CDR3 region has 13 residues. The DNA of the CDR3 is TGCGCCTCCCTTATCACGCTGAACACTGAAGCTTTCTTT. It encodes CASLITLNTEAFF.

The V gene is TRBV23-1, the J gene TRBJ2-7, with 7 bases matching TRBD2. TRBV23-1 is designated an ORF whose function remains uncertain. The CDR3 has 17 residues. J was trimmed by 0 bases and V by 6 bases; bases with no gene match: 14. CDR3 loop: CASSRRGRGGNSYEQYF. Written as DNA, the CDR3 is TGCGCCAGCAGCCGGCGGGGGAGGGGCGGGAACTCCTACGAGCAGTACTTC.

The CDR3 nucleotides are TGTGCCAGCAGCTTGGGAGGGACGGGTAGAGGCGAGCAGTACTTC. It translates to CASSLGGTGRGEQYF. This chain links TRBV11-3 with TRBJ2-7; 7 nucleotides align to TRBD2. Unmatched junction bases numbered 11, after V lost 3 bases and J lost 6 bases. Germline values: CDR1 SGHNT, CDR2 YENEEA. CDR3 length: 15 amino acids.

A single count supports this clone. CDR3 region: CASSPDRNSNQPQHF. CDR3 nucleotides: TGTGCCAGCTCACCAGACAGGAATAGCAATCAGCCCCAGCATTTT. V usage is TRBV18 and J usage is TRBJ1-5; D perhaps matches TRBD1 (6 bases). Germline assignment: CDR1 KGHSH and CDR2 LQKENI. CDR3 length equals 15 residues. The V gene lost 2 bases and the J gene lost 0 bases, with 8 bases spanning the gap.

The chain links TRBV11-3 to TRBJ1-1, with 7 positions matching TRBD1. Germline V gene sequence: CDR1 SGHNT, CDR2 YENEEA. This CDR3 contains 15 residues. With 5 bases clipped from V and 2 bases from J, the junction kept 8 bases outside the gene matches. In DNA, the CDR3 is TGTGCCAGCAGCCCGCACGGGACAGTCAACACTGAAGCTTTCTTT. Amino acid sequence: CASSPHGTVNTEAFF. Using reference TRBV11-3 and TRBJ1-1 for the parts outside the CDR3, the full variable domain is EAGVVQSPRYKIIEKKQPVAFWCNPISGHNTLYWYLQNLGQGPELLIRYENEEAVDDSQLPKDRFSAERLKGVDSTLKIQPAELGDSAVYLCASSPHGTVNTEAFFGQGTRLTVV.

The V gene is TRBV11-3, the J gene TRBJ1-5; 12 bases match TRBD1. Trimming cost V 5 bases and J 9 bases; bases outside gene matches: 5. The CDR3 has 14 amino acids. Germline V lookup: CDR1 SGHNT, CDR2 YENEEA. In nucleotides, the CDR3 is TGTGCCAGCAGCGTAGGGACAGGGGGCTCGCCCCAGCATTTT. As protein: CASSVGTGGSPQHF.

The chain carries TRBV6-8 and TRBJ1-5; 9 positions match TRBD1. The CDR3 contains 13 residues. The germline V gene encodes CDR1 MNHGY and CDR2 SAAAGT. Unmatched junction bases numbered 6, after V lost 6 bases and J lost 9 bases. The CDR3 DNA sequence: TGTGCCAGCAGCCTACAGGGGGCGAGGCCCCAGCATTTT. Its protein is CASSLQGARPQHF.

The V call is TRBV6-8, the J call TRBJ1-4; D gene uncertain. Germline CDR1 is MNHGY and CDR2 is SAAAGT. V gave up 5 bases and J gave up 5 bases, with 15 bases separating them. The CDR3 runs to 15 residues. In DNA form, the CDR3 reads TGTGCCAGCAGTGAGTTCTGGGCTGAAAATGAAAAACTGTTTTTT. It codes for CASSEFWAENEKLFF.

This rearrangement joins TRBV15 to TRBJ2-5; 12 bases fit TRBD2. Germline values: CDR1 LNHNV, CDR2 YYDKDF (reference sequence). V shed 1 base, J shed 3 bases, and the junction held 3 bases outside the gene matches. This CDR3 is built from 16 residues. The CDR3 region has the DNA TGTGCCACCAGCAGAGGTCTAGCGGGGGGGAAAGAGACCCAGTACTTC. This translates into CATSRGLAGGKETQYF. The full variable domain, with the rest looked up from reference TRBV15 and TRBJ2-5, is DAMVIQNPRYQVTQFGKPVTLSCSQTLNHNVMYWYQQKSSQAPKLLFHYYDKDFNNEADTPDNFQSRRPNTSFCFLDIRSPGLGDTAMYLCATSRGLAGGKETQYFGPGTRLLVL.